The 10 T cell receptor beta chains below all came from one sample that was sequenced in a study of a mutant IDH1 vaccine in newly diagnosed glioma. The time point denotes: baseline, week 1 (first vaccination visit). As to treatment: pre-vaccination baseline after standard-of-care therapy. Sequencing was performed with immunoSEQ multiplex PCR; in TCRdb, only in-frame clones are kept and a portion is missing. The sample holds approximately 67,000 clones; around four fifths are singletons and the top ten take under 6%. The sample here was peripheral blood mononuclear cells (PBMCs), taken from a glioma patient treated with radiotherapy, temozolomide or both. These receptors were taken from a woman aged 18-29 years with glioma. Some clones in this sample may be carry-over from other donors' samples.

The CDR3 nucleotides read TGTGCCAGCAGCGGGGGACAGCAAATACACTATGGCTACACCTTC. Its translation: CASSGGQQIHYGYTF. This chain joins TRBV5-8 and TRBJ1-2; 7 bases agree with TRBD1. The CDR3 length is 15 residues. The trim removed 4 bases at V and 3 bases at J, leaving 9 bases unmatched. Germline-derived CDR1 and CDR2 are SGHTS and YDEGEE.

The chain couples TRBV5-1 to TRBJ1-1; D is unresolved. V lost 2 bases to trimming and J lost 7 bases, with 15 bases between them. The CDR3 is 14 amino acids. Germline V gives CDR1 SGHRS, CDR2 YFSETQ. The DNA for the CDR3 is TGCGCCAGCAGCTTTAGCAGTCCCCTTCGTGAAGCTTTCTTT. Protein: CASSFSSPLREAFF.

The V and J genes are TRBV29-1 and TRBJ2-1; 7 positions agree with TRBD2. Trimming removed 4 bases from V and 7 bases from J; junction bases left unmatched: 16. The CDR3 totals 16 residues. Germline CDR1 SQVTM, CDR2 ANQGSEA. The CDR3 DNA reads as TGCAGCGTTGGCAGCGGGATAAGGTTTGTTAAGAATGAGCAGTTCTTC. Amino acids: CSVGSGIRFVKNEQFF.

The chain uses TRBV6-6 and TRBJ1-2, with a tentative D call TRBD1 (5 bases). CDR1 is MNHNY, CDR2 SVGAGI, per germline (reference sequence). The CDR3 spans 13 residues. V lost 6 bases and J 4 bases, leaving 12 bases between the germline ends. The CDR3 DNA is TGTGCCAGCAGCCCACCGGGACGCTATGGCTACACCTTC. Translated: CASSPPGRYGYTF.

The rearrangement joins TRBV6-4 to TRBJ1-1; the D is unclear. Germline CDR1 reads MRHNA; CDR2 reads SNTAGT. V lost 2 bases, J lost 3 bases, and 7 bases lay in between. The CDR3 spans 13 residues. CDR3 in DNA: TGTGCCAGCAGTGACGGGGATGACACTGAAGCTTTCTTT. Its protein is CASSDGDDTEAFF.

The chain carries TRBV4-2 and TRBJ2-7; tentatively, D is TRBD2 (5 bases). V lost 0 bases, J lost 6 bases, and 9 bases lay in between. The V gene's germline CDR1 is LGHNA and CDR2 YNFKEQ. CDR3 length: 13 residues. The CDR3 spells CASSQDREGEQYF. DNA for the CDR3: TGTGCCAGCAGCCAAGATCGGGAAGGCGAGCAGTACTTC.

The J gene is TRBJ1-1, the V gene TRBV6-5; 10 bases are shared with TRBD1. Germline assignment: CDR1 MNHEY and CDR2 SVGAGI. The CDR3 sequence is 14 residues long. V lost 6 bases, J lost 1 base, and 2 bases stayed unmatched. CDR3: CASRRQGANTEAFF. The DNA of the CDR3 is TGTGCCAGCAGGCGACAGGGGGCGAACACTGAAGCTTTCTTT.

The sample holds a few counts of this clone. This CDR3 is CASSRLPCDPGEGWTQYF. CDR3 nucleotide sequence: TGCGCCAGCAGCCGACTCCCCTGCGACCCAGGGGAAGGGTGGACCCAGTACTTC. The chain employs TRBV4-3 and TRBJ2-5; TRBD1 might be the D (6 bases). Germline assignment: CDR1 LGHNA and CDR2 YSLEER. Trimming took off 4 bases at V and 7 bases at J, with 28 bases between the two ends. The CDR3 sequence is 18 residues long.

V usage is TRBV5-1 and J usage is TRBJ2-7; 14 bases are shared with TRBD2. Trimming took 4 bases from V and 6 from J; bases not matched to a gene: 6. Germline lookup yields CDR1 SGHRS and CDR2 YFSETQ. This CDR3 comprises 15 residues. The CDR3: CASSMGTSGSSEQYF. In DNA form, the CDR3 reads TGCGCCAGCAGCATGGGGACTAGCGGGAGCTCCGAGCAGTACTTC. The whole variable domain, filled in from reference TRBV5-1 and TRBJ2-7, reads KAGVTQTPRYLIKTRGQQVTLSCSPISGHRSVSWYQQTPGQGLQFLFEYFSETQRNKGNFPGRFSGRQFSNSRSEMNVSTLELGDSALYLCASSMGTSGSSEQYFGPGTRLTVT.

CDR3 protein: CASSKDTGAEAFF. DNA of the CDR3: TGTGCCAGCAGCAAGGACACTGGTGCTGAAGCTTTCTTT. The J gene is TRBJ1-1, the V gene TRBV5-5, with TRBD1 as a possible D gene (5 bases). V lost 4 bases to trimming and J lost 6 bases, with 13 bases between them. Looked up from germline, CDR1 is SGHKS and CDR2 is YYEKEE (reference sequence). This CDR3 is 13 amino acids long.